These 8 T cell receptor beta chains share one sample of origin, sequenced in a study of cytomegalovirus exposure and HLA in healthy donors. The primer mix had 60 Vbeta and 13 Jbeta primers. Data came from immunoSEQ multiplex PCR; TCRdb stores just in-frame clones and leaves some out. The top ten clones hold approximately 3.6% of a sample with about 190,000 clones, 81% of them seen once. The specimen was PBMCs. Source of these receptors: a man aged 35 to 55 in good health and CMV-seropositive.

The J gene is TRBJ2-3, the V gene TRBV19, with 7 nucleotides matching TRBD2. CDR1 is LNHDA and CDR2 is SQIVND in the germline V gene (reference sequence). The CDR3 sequence is 13 residues long. V lost 4 bases to trimming and J lost 6 bases; unmatched junction nucleotides: 4. The CDR3 loop is CASSSGSVDTQYF. In DNA, the CDR3 is TGTGCCAGTAGTAGCGGGAGTGTGGATACGCAGTATTTT. Using reference TRBV19 and TRBJ2-3 for the parts outside the CDR3, the full variable domain is DGGITQSPKYLFRKEGQNVTLSCEQNLNHDAMYWYRQDPGQGLRLIYYSQIVNDFQKGDIAEGYSVSREKKESFPLTVTSAQKNPTAFYLCASSSGSVDTQYFGPGTRLTVL.

This sequence joins TRBV19 and TRBJ1-2, with D hard to call. The CDR3 has 15 amino acids. Looked up from germline, CDR1 is LNHDA and CDR2 is SQIVND (reference sequence). V dropped 1 base and J dropped 4 bases, with 13 bases sitting between them. CDR3 region: CASSIGGSDRYGYTF. The CDR3, as DNA: TGTGCCAGTAGTATAGGAGGCAGCGATCGCTATGGCTACACCTTC.

V usage is TRBV9 and J usage is TRBJ2-5; TRBD2 aligns across 11 bases. Germline CDR1 SGDLS, CDR2 YYNGEE. The CDR3 extends over 15 amino acids. Losses at the gene ends were 1 base for V and 1 base for J; bases not matched to a gene: 0. The CDR3 loop is CASSVLAGGQETQYF. The DNA for the CDR3 is TGTGCCAGCAGCGTACTAGCGGGGGGCCAAGAGACCCAGTACTTC.

This sequence joins TRBV7-9 and TRBJ2-7; 8 bases agree with TRBD2. J gave up 2 bases and V 1 base, and 4 bases lay outside the gene matches. In germline, CDR1 is SEHNR, CDR2 FQNEAQ (reference sequence). This CDR3 has 15 amino acids. Written as DNA, the CDR3 is TGTGCCAGCAGCTTAGAGGTAGCGGGGACCTACGAGCAGTACTTC. As protein: CASSLEVAGTYEQYF. The complete variable domain, with remaining parts taken from reference TRBV7-9 and TRBJ2-7, reads DTGVSQNPRHKITKRGQNVTFRCDPISEHNRLYWYRQTLGQGPEFLTYFQNEAQLEKSRLLSDRFSAERPKGSFSTLEIQRTEQGDSAMYLCASSLEVAGTYEQYFGPGTRLTVT.

V and J are TRBV27 and TRBJ1-6, with a tentative D call TRBD1 (5 bases). The germline gives CDR1 MNHEY, CDR2 SMNVEV (reference sequence). The CDR3 length is 14 residues. The V and J ends lost 3 bases and 6 bases respectively, with 9 bases between them. CDR3 DNA: TGTGCCAGCAGTTTGAGGCAGGGTAATTCACCCCTCCACTTT. It is translated as CASSLRQGNSPLHF.

V gene TRBV27 combines with J gene TRBJ2-5; D may be TRBD1 (6 bases). Trimming took off 6 bases at V and 4 bases at J, with 9 bases between the two ends. Germline V gives CDR1 MNHEY, CDR2 SMNVEV (reference sequence). This CDR3 is built from 12 residues. In DNA, the CDR3 is TGTGCCAGCAGACAGGGAACAGAGACCCAGTACTTC. Encoded protein: CASRQGTETQYF.

The chain joins TRBV27 to TRBJ1-1; D is uncertain. This CDR3 is 14 amino acids long. Trimming shortened V by 4 bases and J by 5 bases, and 14 bases separated the two germline ends. The germline gives CDR1 MNHEY, CDR2 SMNVEV (reference sequence). In nucleotides, the CDR3 is TGTGCCAGCAGTTCCCTCGGGGTGGAGACTGAAGCTTTCTTT. Translated, it gives CASSSLGVETEAFF.

This clone was detected once. This chain links TRBV5-1 with TRBJ1-4; 8 bases line up with TRBD1. After removal of 6 bases from V and 4 bases from J, the junction contained 8 bases not matched to a gene. The CDR3 loop spans 15 amino acids. Germline assignment: CDR1 SGHRS and CDR2 YFSETQ. The CDR3 bases are TGCGCCAGCACGATTCAGGGACAGGATAATGAAAAACTGTTTTTT. This translates into CASTIQGQDNEKLFF. The full variable domain, completed using reference TRBV5-1 and TRBJ1-4, is KAGVTQTPRYLIKTRGQQVTLSCSPISGHRSVSWYQQTPGQGLQFLFEYFSETQRNKGNFPGRFSGRQFSNSRSEMNVSTLELGDSALYLCASTIQGQDNEKLFFGSGTQLSVL.